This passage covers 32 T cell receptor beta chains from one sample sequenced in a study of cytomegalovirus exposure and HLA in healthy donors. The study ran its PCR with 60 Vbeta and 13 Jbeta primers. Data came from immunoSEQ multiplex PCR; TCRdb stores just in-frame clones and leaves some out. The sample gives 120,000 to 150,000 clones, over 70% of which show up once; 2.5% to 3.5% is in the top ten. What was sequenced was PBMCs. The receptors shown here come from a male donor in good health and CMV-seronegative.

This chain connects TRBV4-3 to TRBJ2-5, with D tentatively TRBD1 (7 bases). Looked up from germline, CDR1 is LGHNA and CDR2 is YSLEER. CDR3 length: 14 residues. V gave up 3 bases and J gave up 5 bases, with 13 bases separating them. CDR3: CASSQVAGGETQYF. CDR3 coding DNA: TGCGCCAGCAGCCAGGTGGCAGGGGGGGAGACCCAGTACTTC.

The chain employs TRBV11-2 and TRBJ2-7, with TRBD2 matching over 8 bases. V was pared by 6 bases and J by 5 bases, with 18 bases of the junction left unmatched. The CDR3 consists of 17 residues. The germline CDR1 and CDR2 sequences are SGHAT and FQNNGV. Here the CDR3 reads CASRSWGGKRERHEQYF. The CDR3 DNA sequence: TGTGCCAGCAGGTCATGGGGTGGCAAGCGGGAGAGGCACGAGCAGTACTTC.

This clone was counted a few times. In DNA form, the CDR3 reads TGTGCCAGCAGATTGCAGGGGTACCCCGGGGAGCTGTTTTTT. This encodes CASRLQGYPGELFF. The V gene is TRBV6-5, the J gene TRBJ2-2; a possible D gene is TRBD1 (6 bases). Germline loops: CDR1 MNHEY, CDR2 SVGAGI. The CDR3 length is 14 residues. V was pared by 6 bases and J by 6 bases, with 14 bases between.

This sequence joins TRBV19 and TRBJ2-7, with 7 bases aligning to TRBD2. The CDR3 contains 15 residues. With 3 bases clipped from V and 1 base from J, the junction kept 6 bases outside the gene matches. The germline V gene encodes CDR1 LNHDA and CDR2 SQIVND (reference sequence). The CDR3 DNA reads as TGTGCCAGTAGTATCGGAGGTAGCGGGTCCTACGAGCAGTACTTC. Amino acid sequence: CASSIGGSGSYEQYF.

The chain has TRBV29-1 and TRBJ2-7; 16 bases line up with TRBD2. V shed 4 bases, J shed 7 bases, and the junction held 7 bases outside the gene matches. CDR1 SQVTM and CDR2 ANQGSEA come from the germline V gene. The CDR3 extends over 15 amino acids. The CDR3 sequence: CSVGGLAGGPREQYF. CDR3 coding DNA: TGCAGCGTTGGGGGACTAGCGGGGGGGCCTAGAGAGCAGTACTTC.

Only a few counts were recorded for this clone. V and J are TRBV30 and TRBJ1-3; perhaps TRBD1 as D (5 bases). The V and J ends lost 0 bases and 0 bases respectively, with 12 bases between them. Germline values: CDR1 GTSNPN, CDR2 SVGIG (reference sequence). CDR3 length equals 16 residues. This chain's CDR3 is CAWSVPRAHSGNTIYF. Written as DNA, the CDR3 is TGTGCCTGGAGTGTACCCAGGGCGCACTCTGGAAACACCATATATTTT.

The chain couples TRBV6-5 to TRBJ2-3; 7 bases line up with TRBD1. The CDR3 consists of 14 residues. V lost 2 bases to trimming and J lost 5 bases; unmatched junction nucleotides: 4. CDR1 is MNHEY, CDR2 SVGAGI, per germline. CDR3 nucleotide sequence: TGTGCCAGCAGTTACGACAGGGTGGTAGATACGCAGTATTTT. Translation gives CASSYDRVVDTQYF.

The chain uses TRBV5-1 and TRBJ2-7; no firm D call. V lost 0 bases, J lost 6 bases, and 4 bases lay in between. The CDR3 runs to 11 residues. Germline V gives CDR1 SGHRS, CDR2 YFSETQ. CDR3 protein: CASSLGLEQYF. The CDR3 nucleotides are TGCGCCAGCAGCTTGGGTCTCGAGCAGTACTTC.

CDR3 DNA: TGTGCCAGCAGCTTAGCGTCTGACTTCTTTTATACGCAGTATTTT. Translation: CASSLASDFFYTQYF. The gene calls are TRBV7-9 and TRBJ2-3; D uncertain. The V gene lost 0 bases and the J gene lost 7 bases, with 14 bases spanning the gap. The CDR3 sequence is 15 residues long. Germline V CDR1 and CDR2: SEHNR, FQNEAQ (reference sequence).

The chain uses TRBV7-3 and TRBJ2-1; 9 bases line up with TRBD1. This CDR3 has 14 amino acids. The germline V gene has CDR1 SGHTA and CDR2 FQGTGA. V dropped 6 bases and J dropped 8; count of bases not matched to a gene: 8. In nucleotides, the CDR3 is TGTGCCAGCAGTCCCGGGACAGGGAGGGATGAGCAGTTCTTC. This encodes CASSPGTGRDEQFF.

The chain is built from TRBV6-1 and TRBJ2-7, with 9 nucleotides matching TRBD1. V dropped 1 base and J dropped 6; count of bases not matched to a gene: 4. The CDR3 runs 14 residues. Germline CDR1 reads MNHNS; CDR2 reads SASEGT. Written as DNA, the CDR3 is TGTGCCAGCAGTGAAGGACAGGGGGGTGGCGAGCAGTACTTC. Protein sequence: CASSEGQGGGEQYF.

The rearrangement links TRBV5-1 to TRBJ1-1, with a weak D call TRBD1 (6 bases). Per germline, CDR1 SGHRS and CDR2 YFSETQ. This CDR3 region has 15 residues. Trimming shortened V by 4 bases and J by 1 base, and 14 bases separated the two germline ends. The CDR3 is CASSPTTGSNTEAFF. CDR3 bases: TGCGCCAGCAGCCCAACAACAGGGTCGAACACTGAAGCTTTCTTT.

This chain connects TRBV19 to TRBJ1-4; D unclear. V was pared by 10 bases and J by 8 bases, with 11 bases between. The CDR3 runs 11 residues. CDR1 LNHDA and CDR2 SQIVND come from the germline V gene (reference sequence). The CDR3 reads CATSGGEKLFF. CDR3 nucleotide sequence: TGTGCCACTTCTGGCGGAGAAAAACTGTTTTTT.

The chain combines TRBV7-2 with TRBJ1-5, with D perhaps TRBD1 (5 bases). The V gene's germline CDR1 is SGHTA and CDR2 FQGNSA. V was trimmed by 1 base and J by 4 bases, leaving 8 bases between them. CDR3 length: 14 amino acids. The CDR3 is CASSLGPGNQPQHF. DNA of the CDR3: TGTGCCAGCAGCTTAGGGCCAGGGAATCAGCCCCAGCATTTT.

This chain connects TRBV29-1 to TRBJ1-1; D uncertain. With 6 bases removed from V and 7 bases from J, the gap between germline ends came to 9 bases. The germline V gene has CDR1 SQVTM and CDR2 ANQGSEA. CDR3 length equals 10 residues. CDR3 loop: CSVWSIEAFF. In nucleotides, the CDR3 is TGCAGCGTCTGGAGTATTGAAGCTTTCTTT.

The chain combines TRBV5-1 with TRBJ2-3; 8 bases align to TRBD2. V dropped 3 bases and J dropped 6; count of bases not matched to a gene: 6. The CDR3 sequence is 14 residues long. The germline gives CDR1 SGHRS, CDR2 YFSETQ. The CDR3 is CASSSPSGLDTQYF. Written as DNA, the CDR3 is TGCGCCAGCAGCTCTCCTAGCGGGCTGGATACGCAGTATTTT.

The CDR3 DNA is TGTGCCAGCAGCTTGGGCGGCGGGATAAAGTACTTC. The encoded protein is CASSLGGGIKYF. The rearrangement joins TRBV5-6 to TRBJ2-5; maybe TRBD2 (6 bases). In germline, CDR1 is SGHDT, CDR2 YYEEEE. The CDR3 runs 12 residues. Trimming pared 0 bases from V and 12 bases from J, leaving 12 bases between. The entire variable domain, with the rest obtained from reference TRBV5-6 and TRBJ2-5, is as follows: DAGVTQSPTHLIKTRGQQVTLRCSPKSGHDTVSWYQQALGQGPQFIFQYYEEEERQRGNFPDRFSGHQFPNYSSELNVNALLLGDSALYLCASSLGGGIKYFGPGTRLLVL.

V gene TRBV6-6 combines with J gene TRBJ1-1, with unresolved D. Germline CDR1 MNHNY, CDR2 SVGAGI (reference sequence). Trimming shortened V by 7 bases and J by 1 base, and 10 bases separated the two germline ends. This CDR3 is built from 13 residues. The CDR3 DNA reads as TGTGCCAGCACTCCAGCGGGGAACACTGAAGCTTTCTTT. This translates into CASTPAGNTEAFF.

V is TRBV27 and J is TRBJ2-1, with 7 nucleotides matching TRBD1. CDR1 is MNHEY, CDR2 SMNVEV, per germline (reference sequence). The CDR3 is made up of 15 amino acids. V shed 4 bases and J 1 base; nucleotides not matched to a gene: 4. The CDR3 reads CASSYRGESYNEQFF. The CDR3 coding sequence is TGTGCCAGCAGTTACAGGGGAGAATCCTACAATGAGCAGTTCTTC.

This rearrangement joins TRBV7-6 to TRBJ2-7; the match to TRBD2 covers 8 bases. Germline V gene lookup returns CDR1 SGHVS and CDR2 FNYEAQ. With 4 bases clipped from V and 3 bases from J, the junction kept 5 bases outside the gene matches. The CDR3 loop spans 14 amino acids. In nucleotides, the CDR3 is TGTGCCAGCAGCTGGGGACTAGAAAACTACGAGCAGTACTTC. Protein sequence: CASSWGLENYEQYF.

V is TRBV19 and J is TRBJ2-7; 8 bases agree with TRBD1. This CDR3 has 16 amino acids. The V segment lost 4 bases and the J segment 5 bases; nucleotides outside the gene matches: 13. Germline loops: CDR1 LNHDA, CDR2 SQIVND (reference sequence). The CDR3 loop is CASSNPRTGLNNEQYF. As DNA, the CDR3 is TGTGCCAGTAGTAACCCCCGGACAGGGTTGAACAACGAGCAGTACTTC.

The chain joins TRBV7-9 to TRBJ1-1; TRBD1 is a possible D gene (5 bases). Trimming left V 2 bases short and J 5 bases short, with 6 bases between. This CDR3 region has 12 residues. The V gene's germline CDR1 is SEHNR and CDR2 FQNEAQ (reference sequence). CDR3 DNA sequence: TGTGCCAGCAGCTTAAAGGGGACTGAAGCTTTCTTT. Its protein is CASSLKGTEAFF.

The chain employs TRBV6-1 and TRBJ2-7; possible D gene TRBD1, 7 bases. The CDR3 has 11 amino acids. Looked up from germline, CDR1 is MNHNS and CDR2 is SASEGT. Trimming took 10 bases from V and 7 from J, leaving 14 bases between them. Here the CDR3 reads CATFPGGEQYF. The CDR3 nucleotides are TGTGCCACTTTTCCAGGGGGGGAGCAGTACTTC.

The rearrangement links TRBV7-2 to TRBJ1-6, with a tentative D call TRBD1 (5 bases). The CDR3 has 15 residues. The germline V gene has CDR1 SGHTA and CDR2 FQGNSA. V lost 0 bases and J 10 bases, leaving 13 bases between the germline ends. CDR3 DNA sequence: TGTGCCAGCAGCTTAGCGACAGAACCCGGGTCACCCCTCCACTTT. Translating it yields CASSLATEPGSPLHF.

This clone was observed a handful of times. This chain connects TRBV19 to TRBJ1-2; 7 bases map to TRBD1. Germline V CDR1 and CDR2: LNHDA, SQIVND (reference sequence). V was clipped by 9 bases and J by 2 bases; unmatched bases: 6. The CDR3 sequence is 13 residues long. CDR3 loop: CASKTGINYGYTF. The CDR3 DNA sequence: TGTGCCAGCAAGACAGGGATCAACTATGGCTACACCTTC.

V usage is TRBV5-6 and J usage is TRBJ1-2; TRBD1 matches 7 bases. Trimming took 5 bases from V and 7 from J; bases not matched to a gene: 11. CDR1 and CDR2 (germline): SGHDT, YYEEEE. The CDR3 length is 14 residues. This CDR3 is CASSLGDSLRGYTF. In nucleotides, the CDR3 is TGTGCCAGCAGTCTGGGGGACAGCCTTCGTGGCTACACCTTC.

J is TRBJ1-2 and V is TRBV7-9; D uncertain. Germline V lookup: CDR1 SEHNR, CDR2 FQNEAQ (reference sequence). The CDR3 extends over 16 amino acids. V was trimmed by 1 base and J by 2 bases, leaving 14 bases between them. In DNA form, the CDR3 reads TGTGCCAGCAGCTTAGATCGCCTCCGGGAAAACTATGGCTACACCTTC. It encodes CASSLDRLRENYGYTF.

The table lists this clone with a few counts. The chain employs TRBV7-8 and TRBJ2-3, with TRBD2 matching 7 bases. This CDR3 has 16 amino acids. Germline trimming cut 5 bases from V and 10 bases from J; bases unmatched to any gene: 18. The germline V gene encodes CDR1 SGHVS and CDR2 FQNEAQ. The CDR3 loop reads CASSAFSGTSSMSQYF. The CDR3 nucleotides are TGTGCCAGCAGCGCCTTCAGCGGGACCTCCTCTATGTCGCAGTATTTT.

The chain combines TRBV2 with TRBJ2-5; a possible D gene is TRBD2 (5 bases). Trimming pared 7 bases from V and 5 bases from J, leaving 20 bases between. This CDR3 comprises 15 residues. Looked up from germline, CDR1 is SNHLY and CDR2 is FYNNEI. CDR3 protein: CASTPGGATGETQYF. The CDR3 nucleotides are TGTGCCAGCACCCCAGGTGGCGCTACGGGGGAGACCCAGTACTTC. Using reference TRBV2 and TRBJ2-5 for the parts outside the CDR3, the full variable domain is EPEVTQTPSHQVTQMGQEVILRCVPISNHLYFYWYRQILGQKVEFLVSFYNNEISEKSEIFDDQFSVERPDGSNFTLKIRSTKLEDSAMYFCASTPGGATGETQYFGPGTRLLVL.

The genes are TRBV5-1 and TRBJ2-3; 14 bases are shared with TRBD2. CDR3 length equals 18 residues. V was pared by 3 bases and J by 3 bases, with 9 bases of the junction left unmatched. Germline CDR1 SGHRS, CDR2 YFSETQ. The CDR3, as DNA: TGCGCCAGCAGCTCGACCGGGACTAGCGGGAGTGGGACAGATACGCAGTATTTT. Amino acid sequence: CASSSTGTSGSGTDTQYF.

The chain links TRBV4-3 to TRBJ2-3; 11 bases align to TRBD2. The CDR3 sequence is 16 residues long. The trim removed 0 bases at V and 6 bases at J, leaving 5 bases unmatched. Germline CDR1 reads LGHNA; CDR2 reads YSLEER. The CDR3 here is CASSQDVAGGMDTQYF. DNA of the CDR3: TGCGCCAGCAGCCAAGATGTAGCGGGGGGGATGGATACGCAGTATTTT.

CDR3 bases: TGTGCCAGCAGTTCGGGTAAAAGCAATCAGCCCCAGCATTTT. Translation gives CASSSGKSNQPQHF. The rearrangement uses TRBV6-1 and TRBJ1-5, with D uncertain. Germline V gene lookup returns CDR1 MNHNS and CDR2 SASEGT. V gave up 5 bases and J gave up 1 base, with 9 bases separating them. The CDR3 runs 14 residues.